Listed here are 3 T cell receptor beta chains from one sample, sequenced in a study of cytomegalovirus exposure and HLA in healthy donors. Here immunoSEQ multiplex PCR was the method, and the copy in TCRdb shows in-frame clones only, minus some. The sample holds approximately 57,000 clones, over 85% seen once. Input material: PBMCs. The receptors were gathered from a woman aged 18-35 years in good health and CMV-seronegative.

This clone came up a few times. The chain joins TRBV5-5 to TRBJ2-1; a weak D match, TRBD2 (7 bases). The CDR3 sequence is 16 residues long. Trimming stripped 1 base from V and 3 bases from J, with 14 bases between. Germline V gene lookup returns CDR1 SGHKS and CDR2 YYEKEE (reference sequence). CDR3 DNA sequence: TGTGCCAGCAGCTTGATGGCGGGGGCGGACTACAATGAGCAGTTCTTC. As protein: CASSLMAGADYNEQFF.

CDR3 in DNA: TGCGCCAGCAGCCAAGATCCAGGGTTTGGCTACACCTTC. It specifies CASSQDPGFGYTF. The chain uses TRBV4-3 and TRBJ1-2; possible D gene TRBD1, 5 bases. The CDR3 totals 13 residues. Germline V CDR1 and CDR2: LGHNA, YSLEER. Trimming left V 0 bases short and J 7 bases short, with 9 bases between.

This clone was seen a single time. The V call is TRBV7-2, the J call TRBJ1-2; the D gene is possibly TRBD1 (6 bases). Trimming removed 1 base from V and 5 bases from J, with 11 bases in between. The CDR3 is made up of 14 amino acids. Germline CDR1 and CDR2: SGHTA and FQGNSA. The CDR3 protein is CASSLGRQVYGYTF. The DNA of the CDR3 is TGTGCCAGCAGCTTAGGGCGACAGGTTTATGGCTACACCTTC.